Listed below are T cell receptor beta chains from one sample, sequenced in a study of blood T cell repertoires in COVID-19. Sequencing used immunoSEQ multiplex PCR; TCRdb keeps in-frame clones, though not all of them. There are 43,000 or so clones in the sample; approximately 86% occur only once, and about a sixth lies in the top ten. Sequenced material: peripheral blood. The receptors originated from a man in his sixties with active or convalescent COVID-19. Each CDR3 is given with its conserved first and last residue. Fields, in order: J gene, D gene, V gene, clone size, CDR3 protein. A D gene is named only where the DNA matches it firmly. Clone size, where shown, is once, few, many, or a class for clones that have expanded.

>TRBJ1-2|TRBD1|TRBV13|-
CASSLRDRESDGYTF
>TRBJ1-5|TRBD1|TRBV18|-
CASSPGQGGNQPQHF
>TRBJ2-7|-|TRBV28|-
CASIPHGGNSYEQYF
>TRBJ1-3|-|TRBV28|-
CASTIVSGNTIYF
>TRBJ1-1|-|TRBV19|once
CASSTHGTRPGVEAFF
>TRBJ1-5|-|TRBV30|-
CAWSVLRGGQPQHF
>TRBJ1-1|-|TRBV3-1/TRBV3-2|-
CASSQETLAGLANTEAFF
>TRBJ1-6|-|TRBV12-3/TRBV12-4|-
CASRNTNSPLHF
>TRBJ1-1|-|TRBV3-1/TRBV3-2|-
CASSRGAGRTEAFF
>TRBJ1-1|-|TRBV11-1|-
CASGMRTEAFF
>TRBJ2-7|-|TRBV4-3|once
CASSQEAHREQYF
>TRBJ2-5|-|TRBV6-6|-
CASSYPEFRGGQYF
>TRBJ1-3|-|TRBV6-6|-
CASSPGGNTIYF
>TRBJ1-2|-|TRBV19|few
CASSIGQIYGYTF
>TRBJ2-3|-|TRBV28|-
CASSLAGANTDTQYF
>TRBJ2-7|TRBD2|TRBV7-6|-
CASSLSGTSGGAYEQYF
>TRBJ1-3|-|TRBV4-1|few
CASRSVTYGSGNTIYF
>TRBJ2-5|TRBD1|TRBV5-4|-
CASSGQPGQLQETQYF
>TRBJ1-2|TRBD1|TRBV7-9|-
CASSPQGGYGYTF
>TRBJ1-1|TRBD1|TRBV6-5|many
CASSYTGAYTEAFF
>TRBJ1-1|TRBD1|TRBV29-1|-
CSVNGQGNTEAFF
>TRBJ2-2|TRBD1|TRBV2|-
CASSVPAGGGTGELFF
>TRBJ1-5|TRBD1|TRBV6-2/TRBV6-3|-
CASSRGQVVNQPQHF
>TRBJ2-5|-|TRBV28|once
CASRTSGDNQETQYF